This T cell receptor beta chain appears in the sequencing data of a study of blood T cell repertoires in COVID-19. Study details: Sources were T cells, B-cell-depleted T cells, or PBMCs; the material itself was cDNA or gDNA.

During active infection, Seattle patients enrolled and were then monitored through disease. Trimming pared 4 bases from V and 3 bases from J, leaving 10 bases between. Germline V gene sequence: CDR1 LNHDA, CDR2 SQIVND (reference sequence). The CDR3 totals 13 residues. Sequencing used immunoSEQ multiplex PCR; TCRdb keeps in-frame clones, though not all of them. This table holds roughly 150,000 clones, about 87% found once. The sequence was obtained from a woman aged 80 or over with COVID-19, enrolled during active disease. The sequenced sample was peripheral blood. The rearrangement uses TRBV19 and TRBJ2-7; D gene unclear. Written as DNA, the CDR3 is TGTGCCAGTAGTAGCACGGGTAACTACGAGCAGTACTTC. This codes for CASSSTGNYEQYF. Together with reference TRBV19 and TRBJ2-7, the CDR3 gives the full variable domain: DGGITQSPKYLFRKEGQNVTLSCEQNLNHDAMYWYRQDPGQGLRLIYYSQIVNDFQKGDIAEGYSVSREKKESFPLTVTSAQKNPTAFYLCASSSTGNYEQYFGPGTRLTVT.